These T cell receptor beta chains were read from a single sample in a study of siplizumab effects on memory and regulatory T cells. TCRdb keeps only in-frame clones here, not all; method: immunoSEQ multiplex PCR. The sample has more than 95,000 clones, 93% seen once; the top ten hold approximately 0.6%. The sample comprised Tregs sorted from blood. The receptors derive from a human donor in good health. Both conserved end residues are part of each CDR3. A D gene is named only where the DNA matches it firmly. Clone size is shown for a subset of rows, as once, few, many or a class of expanded clone.

NA TRBJ1-2 TRBV10-3 few 16 TGTGCCATCAGTGAGGCTACGGGTCTCTCTAACTATGGCTACACCTTC CAISEATGLSNYGYTF
TRBD1 TRBJ2-1 TRBV14 few 17 TGTGCCAGCAGCCCCCAGCCGCGGACAGGGACCTACAATGAGCAGTTCTTC CASSPQPRTGTYNEQFF
NA TRBJ2-5 TRBV10-3 NA 15 TGTGCCATCAGTGAGTTGACTGGGGGCGGTGAGACCCAGTACTTC CAISELTGGGETQYF
NA TRBJ2-1 TRBV5-1 NA 14 TGCGCCAGCAGCTTATCTAACAGGGTGAATGAGCAGTTCTTC CASSLSNRVNEQFF
NA TRBJ2-1 TRBV5-1 NA 11 TGCGCCAGCAGCTGGGGTAGTGAGCAGTTCTTC CASSWGSEQFF
NA TRBJ2-3 TRBV7-8 NA 13 TGTGCCAGCAGCACCCAGGTGCGTGATACGCAGTATTTT CASSTQVRDTQYF
TRBD1 TRBJ2-7 TRBV28 NA 14 TGTGCCAGCAGCCTACAGGGGGCCGTCGACGAGCAGTACTTC CASSLQGAVDEQYF
NA TRBJ1-3 TRBV15 NA 14 TGTGCCACCAGCAGAGAAGTCTCTGGAAACACCATATATTTT CATSREVSGNTIYF
NA TRBJ1-2 TRBV6-5 NA 15 TGTGCCAGCACCCGGACGGACGGTACTAACTATGGCTACACCTTC CASTRTDGTNYGYTF
NA TRBJ1-4 TRBV6-5 NA 14 TGTGCCAGCAGTTACCATGGGTCTAATGAAAAACTGTTTTTT CASSYHGSNEKLFF
NA TRBJ1-2 TRBV5-1 NA 15 TGCGCCAGCAGCTTGGTTCCGGACAGAAACTATGGCTACACCTTC CASSLVPDRNYGYTF
NA TRBJ1-5 TRBV7-2 NA 13 TGTGCCAGCAGCCGCGATGCGGGGAAGCCCCAGCATTTT CASSRDAGKPQHF
NA TRBJ2-2 TRBV4-1 NA 14 TGCGCCAGCAGGATCGGGGGGCATACCGGGGAGCTGTTTTTT CASRIGGHTGELFF
NA TRBJ1-5 TRBV19 NA 14 TGTGCCAGTAGACGGACACCTAGCAATCAGCCCCAGCATTTT CASRRTPSNQPQHF
NA TRBJ2-3 TRBV2 NA 12 TGTGCCAGCAGGCCAGGGTCCGATACGCAGTATTTT CASRPGSDTQYF
NA TRBJ2-7 TRBV30 NA 13 TGTGCCTGGAACCCGGGGACACTTCACGAGCAGTACTTC CAWNPGTLHEQYF
NA TRBJ1-4 TRBV28 NA 15 TGTGCCAGCAGTCCCATACAGGGAACAAATGAAAAACTGTTTTTT CASSPIQGTNEKLFF
TRBD1 TRBJ1-5 TRBV19 NA 18 TGTGCCAGTAGTATGCAGGGGGCGACTACCCATAGCAATCAGCCCCAGCATTTT CASSMQGATTHSNQPQHF
NA TRBJ1-6 TRBV30 NA 15 TGTGCCTGGAGTGCGGGGCGACGGTTCTATTCACCCCTCCACTTT CAWSAGRRFYSPLHF
NA TRBJ2-5 TRBV18 NA 13 TGTGCCAGCTCACCACCTCTCCGGGAGACCCAGTACTTC CASSPPLRETQYF
NA TRBJ1-2 TRBV10-3 NA 12 TGTGCCATCAGGCAGGGGCCCTATGGCTACACCTTC CAIRQGPYGYTF
NA TRBJ1-1 TRBV4-1 NA 13 TGCGCCAGCAGCCTTCAGGAGAACACTGAAGCTTTCTTT CASSLQENTEAFF
NA TRBJ2-7 TRBV5-6 once 15 TGTGCCAGCAGCCCCCTGACAGAGAGCTCCTACGAGCAGTACTTC CASSPLTESSYEQYF
NA TRBJ2-5 TRBV23-1 NA 16 TGCGCCAGCAGTCAATCGTGCCGCCCCAGGAGGGAGACCCAGTACTTC CASSQSCRPRRETQYF
TRBD1 TRBJ1-2 TRBV30 NA 13 TGTGCCAGCCGGGACAGTACTAACTATGGCTACACCTTC CASRDSTNYGYTF
NA TRBJ2-6 TRBV19 NA 17 TGTGCCAGGACTTGGGGGGGCCACGCCTCTGGGGCCAACGTCCTGACTTTC CARTWGGHASGANVLTF
NA TRBJ2-7 TRBV27 NA 17 TGTGCCAGCAGTTTACAGAGGCACAGCGGGTCCCTCCACGAGCAGTACTTC CASSLQRHSGSLHEQYF
TRBD1 TRBJ2-3 TRBV27 NA 13 TGTGCCAGCAGTTTATCGGGGACAGCTACGCAGTATTTT CASSLSGTATQYF
NA TRBJ1-1 TRBV5-1 NA 14 TGCGCCAGCAGCCCGTGGGCAGACAACACTGAAGCTTTCTTT CASSPWADNTEAFF
NA TRBJ1-1 TRBV5-4 NA 15 TGTGCCAGCAGCGTGACAGTTACCATGAACACTGAAGCTTTCTTT CASSVTVTMNTEAFF
NA TRBJ2-3 TRBV30 NA 13 TGTGCCTGGAGCCAAGATCCAGGGGATACGCAGTATTTT CAWSQDPGDTQYF
NA TRBJ1-2 TRBV10-3 NA 11 TGTGCCATCTCCGGGGGCACTGGCTACACCTTC CAISGGTGYTF
NA TRBJ1-1 TRBV6-1 NA 15 TGTGCCAGCAGCCTAACGACAGAAATGAACACTGAAGCTTTCTTT CASSLTTEMNTEAFF
TRBD1 TRBJ1-2 TRBV7-3 NA 18 TGTGCCAGCAGCTTACGACAGGGGGCCGGTTCGGGAGACTATGGCTACACCTTC CASSLRQGAGSGDYGYTF
TRBD1 TRBJ2-2 TRBV5-1 NA 18 TGCGCCAGCAGCTTGGTGGGCAGGGGGATCCGCGACACCGGGGAGCTGTTTTTT CASSLVGRGIRDTGELFF
NA TRBJ1-5 TRBV28 NA 14 TGTGCCAGCAGTTTTGGGCATCGAAATCAGCCCCAGCATTTT CASSFGHRNQPQHF
NA TRBJ2-3 TRBV5-4 NA 14 TGTGCCAGCAGCTTAGCAGCTAGCACAGATACGCAGTATTTT CASSLAASTDTQYF
TRBD1 TRBJ1-5 TRBV23-1 NA 15 TGCGCCAGCAGTCCCTCTGGTCAGGGGGATCAGCCCCAGCATTTT CASSPSGQGDQPQHF
NA TRBJ1-3 TRBV30 NA 12 TGTGCCTACCGGGATTCTGGGTCCACCATATATTTT CAYRDSGSTIYF
NA TRBJ2-4 TRBV7-9 NA 16 TGTGCCAGCAGCTTAACGACGGCAGGTCAAAAAAACATTCAGTACTTC CASSLTTAGQKNIQYF
NA TRBJ1-1 TRBV7-9 medium-sized 15 TGTGCCAGCAGCTTAGACCTGGCGATGAACACTGAAGCTTTCTTT CASSLDLAMNTEAFF
NA TRBJ2-1 TRBV6-1 NA 14 TGTGCCAGCAGTCTCTTGAACAGGGTGGGTGAGCAGTTCTTC CASSLLNRVGEQFF
TRBD1 TRBJ1-1 TRBV19 NA 16 TGTGCCAGTAGTGGAAAAACCGGGACAGCGAACACTGAAGCTTTCTTT CASSGKTGTANTEAFF
NA TRBJ1-2 TRBV6-5 NA 15 TGTGCCAGCAAACGGGGGTCCGAGGCTAACTATGGCTACACCTTC CASKRGSEANYGYTF
NA TRBJ1-1 TRBV11-2 NA 13 TGTGCCAGCAGCTTAAATAGAGACACTGAAGCTTTCTTT CASSLNRDTEAFF
NA TRBJ1-1 TRBV14 few 15 TGTGCCAGCAGCCAAGATTTTCCCGAGCGCGCTGAAGCTTTCTTT CASSQDFPERAEAFF
NA TRBJ2-7 TRBV6-5 NA 15 TGTGCCAGCAGTCGACGGCCGGACAGCTCCTACGAGCAGTACTTC CASSRRPDSSYEQYF
TRBD1 TRBJ1-1 TRBV6-6 NA 15 TGTGCCAGCACCCTTACTCAACAGGGGGGGACTGAAGCTTTCTTT CASTLTQQGGTEAFF
NA TRBJ1-2 TRBV4-1 NA 14 TGCGCCAGCAGCGCCGCGGCAGGGAACTATGGCTACACCTTC CASSAAAGNYGYTF
TRBD2 TRBJ2-4 TRBV18 NA 18 TGTGCCAGCTCACCGGTGGTAACTAGCGGGAAGGTCGAAAACATTCAGTACTTC CASSPVVTSGKVENIQYF
TRBD2 TRBJ2-2 TRBV4-2 NA 17 TGTGCCAGCAGCCAAGTGGTTAGCGGGAGCCTCACCGGGGAGCTGTTTTTT CASSQVVSGSLTGELFF
TRBD2 TRBJ2-5 TRBV7-6 NA 16 TGTGCCAGCAGCCTGGGATCAGCGGGATTGTGGGAGACCCAGTACTTC CASSLGSAGLWETQYF
TRBD2 TRBJ2-5 TRBV15 NA 17 TGTGCCACCAGCAGAGATTGGTTAGCGGGGGGCCAAGAGACCCAGTACTTC CATSRDWLAGGQETQYF
NA TRBJ2-5 TRBV6-6 NA 14 TGTGCCAGCAGTTACGGAGGGGGCCGGGAGACCCAGTACTTC CASSYGGGRETQYF
NA TRBJ1-1 TRBV10-2 NA 18 TGCGCCAGCAGTGAGTCGGTTGGGGGGGGCTTCTGGGACACTGAAGCTTTCTTT CASSESVGGGFWDTEAFF